One and the same sample provided the 30 T cell receptor beta chains below, sequenced in a study of cytomegalovirus exposure and HLA in healthy donors. PCR amplification relied on 60 Vbeta primers (plus 13 Jbeta primers). Libraries were prepared by immunoSEQ multiplex PCR; TCRdb keeps only in-frame clonotypes and omits some of them. The sample records fewer than 200,000 clones, about four fifths being singletons. The sample was PBMCs. These receptors were taken from a young woman in good health and CMV-seropositive.

The chain joins TRBV19 to TRBJ1-2, with a possible D match to TRBD1 (5 bases). The germline gives CDR1 LNHDA, CDR2 SQIVND (reference sequence). V lost 4 bases to trimming and J lost 8 bases, with 26 bases between them. This CDR3 is built from 17 residues. CDR3 sequence: CASSTSTWTSESLGYTF. The CDR3 DNA is TGTGCCAGTAGTACCTCAACCTGGACAAGTGAATCGCTCGGCTACACCTTC.

J is TRBJ2-7 and V is TRBV6-5; 7 bases are shared with TRBD1. CDR3 size: 14 residues. With V trimmed by 7 bases and J by 1 base, 7 bases remained unmatched. The germline V gene has CDR1 MNHEY and CDR2 SVGAGI. The CDR3 DNA is TGTGCCAGCACCAGAACGACAGGGTCCTACGAGCAGTACTTC. Protein product: CASTRTTGSYEQYF.

The J gene is TRBJ2-7, the V gene TRBV6-1; D is undetermined. The CDR3 runs 12 residues. The ends were cut back, 5 bases at V and 9 bases at J, with 14 bases in the middle. CDR1 is MNHNS, CDR2 SASEGT, per germline. The CDR3 coding sequence is TGTGCCAGCAGTTCAATAACTAAAGGGCAGTACTTC. It yields the protein CASSSITKGQYF.

This clone was found once. The chain has TRBV7-9 and TRBJ2-2; TRBD1 matches 7 bases. After removal of 6 bases from V and 3 bases from J, the junction contained 10 bases not matched to a gene. CDR1 and CDR2 (germline): SEHNR, FQNEAQ (reference sequence). The CDR3 consists of 16 residues. The CDR3 reads CASRSTSQGDTGELFF. The DNA of the CDR3 is TGTGCCAGCAGGTCGACTTCGCAGGGGGACACCGGGGAGCTGTTTTTT.

V and J are TRBV4-2 and TRBJ2-2; 10 bases are a match to TRBD1. V gave up 4 bases and J gave up 2 bases; unmatched junction bases: 4. CDR1 LGHNA and CDR2 YNFKEQ come from the germline V gene. The length of the CDR3 is 16 residues. The CDR3 loop reads CASSLETGGNTGELFF. CDR3 DNA: TGTGCCAGCAGCCTTGAGACAGGGGGCAACACCGGGGAGCTGTTTTTT.

The chain uses TRBV19 and TRBJ1-2; no clear D gene. Germline V gene sequence: CDR1 LNHDA, CDR2 SQIVND (reference sequence). The CDR3 spans 14 residues. Trimming removed 4 bases at V and 1 base at J, with 10 bases between. The CDR3 here is CASSRPGVNYGYTF. DNA for the CDR3: TGTGCCAGTAGTAGGCCCGGGGTTAACTATGGCTACACCTTC.

This chain joins TRBV18 and TRBJ2-3, with 7 bases matching TRBD1. The CDR3 covers 15 residues. Germline V lookup: CDR1 KGHSH, CDR2 LQKENI. V was clipped by 3 bases and J by 1 base; unmatched bases: 4. This chain's CDR3 is CASSPRQGGTDTQYF. As DNA, the CDR3 is TGTGCCAGCTCACCTCGACAGGGTGGCACAGATACGCAGTATTTT.

V and J are TRBV7-6 and TRBJ1-2; D is perhaps TRBD1 (6 bases). The CDR3 runs to 13 residues. V lost 5 bases and J lost 5, with 12 bases in between. The germline V gene has CDR1 SGHVS and CDR2 FNYEAQ. The CDR3: CASSADRLYGYTF. CDR3 nucleotide sequence: TGTGCCAGCAGCGCGGACAGACTGTATGGCTACACCTTC.

The DNA for the CDR3 is TGTGCCAGCAGTTTCAGGATTCAGGAAAAACTGTTTTTT. The encoded protein is CASSFRIQEKLFF. The V call is TRBV28, the J call TRBJ1-4; D not certain. Trimming removed 3 bases from V and 8 bases from J, with 10 bases in between. The CDR3 is 13 amino acids. Germline values: CDR1 MDHEN, CDR2 SYDVKM. The whole variable domain, filled in from reference TRBV28 and TRBJ1-4, reads DVKVTQSSRYLVKRTGEKVFLECVQDMDHENMFWYRQDPGLGLRLIYFSYDVKMKEKGDIPEGYSVSREKKERFSLILESASTNQTSMYLCASSFRIQEKLFFGSGTQLSVL.

The chain uses TRBV11-3 and TRBJ2-2; no firm D call. V was clipped by 5 bases and J by 4 bases, with 5 bases between them. The CDR3 has 12 amino acids. Per germline, CDR1 SGHNT and CDR2 YENEEA. For the CDR3, the DNA is TGTGCCAGCAGCCCTTTCACCGGGGAGCTGTTTTTT. Protein: CASSPFTGELFF.

The CDR3 loop reads CASSLYGRGGGAGKTQYF. In nucleotides, the CDR3 is TGTGCCAGCAGTTTATACGGGCGTGGGGGCGGTGCAGGGAAGACCCAGTACTTC. This chain connects TRBV28 to TRBJ2-5; a weak D match, TRBD1 (6 bases). Germline CDR1 and CDR2: MDHEN and SYDVKM. V lost 1 base and J lost 6, with 24 bases in between. There are 18 residues in the CDR3.

The V gene is TRBV6-5, the J gene TRBJ2-1; D is unresolved. Germline V gene lookup returns CDR1 MNHEY and CDR2 SVGAGI. There are 13 residues in the CDR3. The germline V and J ends were trimmed by 4 bases and 2 bases, with 6 bases remaining between them. The CDR3 region is CASSSQPYNEQFF. The CDR3 nucleotides read TGTGCCAGCAGTTCACAGCCCTACAATGAGCAGTTCTTC.

The rearrangement uses TRBV2 and TRBJ1-1; D gene unclear. The CDR3 consists of 12 residues. In germline, CDR1 is SNHLY, CDR2 FYNNEI. The V end lost 4 bases, the J end lost 7 bases, and 10 bases lay between the germline ends. CDR3 bases: TGTGCCAGCAGTGGCAGACTGTTTGAAGCTTTCTTT. It yields the protein CASSGRLFEAFF.

V usage is TRBV13 and J usage is TRBJ1-2; 7 nucleotides match TRBD1. The germline gives CDR1 PRHDT, CDR2 FYEKMQ (reference sequence). V was pared by 5 bases and J by 6 bases, with 15 bases of the junction left unmatched. The CDR3 contains 16 residues. CDR3 bases: TGTGCCAGCAGCCCCGAACCCATAACAGGGGCTCATGGCTACACCTTC. This gives the protein CASSPEPITGAHGYTF.

The sample holds a few counts of this clone. The chain carries TRBV19 and TRBJ2-7; the D gene is possibly TRBD1 (6 bases). Germline CDR1 is LNHDA and CDR2 is SQIVND (reference sequence). The CDR3 extends over 14 amino acids. V lost 4 bases and J 3 bases, leaving 13 bases between the germline ends. The DNA for the CDR3 is TGTGCCAGTAGTAGGAACCGGGACAACTACGAGCAGTACTTC. It is translated as CASSRNRDNYEQYF.

The chain couples TRBV27 to TRBJ1-4, with D possibly being TRBD1 (6 bases). V lost 4 bases, J lost 0 bases, and 21 bases lay in between. In germline, CDR1 is MNHEY, CDR2 SMNVEV (reference sequence). This CDR3 contains 19 residues. The DNA of the CDR3 is TGTGCCAGCAGTTCCACTGTAACAGGGCTGGAGGCAACTAATGAAAAACTGTTTTTT. This gives the protein CASSSTVTGLEATNEKLFF. Drawing the rest from reference TRBV27 and TRBJ1-4, the complete variable domain is EAQVTQNPRYLITVTGKKLTVTCSQNMNHEYMSWYRQDPGLGLRQIYYSMNVEVTDKGDVPEGYKVSRKEKRNFPLILESPSPNQTSLYFCASSSTVTGLEATNEKLFFGSGTQLSVL.

The V gene is TRBV6-6, the J gene TRBJ2-7; no definite D call. Trimming removed 0 bases at V and 5 bases at J, with 14 bases between. Germline assignment: CDR1 MNHNY and CDR2 SVGAGI (reference sequence). The CDR3 is made up of 15 amino acids. DNA for the CDR3: TGTGCCAGCAGTTACTCGCGAGGTAATGAGGACGAGCAGTACTTC. It specifies CASSYSRGNEDEQYF.

The chain's CDR3 is CASSLQTAGYGYTF. CDR3 bases: TGTGCCAGCAGCTTACAGACAGCCGGATATGGCTACACCTTC. The V call is TRBV7-2, the J call TRBJ1-2; TRBD1 is a possible D gene (5 bases). This CDR3 is built from 14 residues. Per the germline V gene, CDR1 is SGHTA and CDR2 is FQGNSA. V lost 2 bases and J 5 bases, leaving 12 bases between the germline ends.

J is TRBJ2-7 and V is TRBV10-3, with TRBD2 matching over 9 bases. Germline CDR1 reads ENHRY; CDR2 reads SYGVKD. Germline trimming cut 5 bases from V and 1 base from J; bases unmatched to any gene: 9. The CDR3 consists of 16 residues. As DNA, the CDR3 is TGTGCCATCAGTACTTCGAAGCGGGGGGATTCCTACGAGCAGTACTTC. Translated: CAISTSKRGDSYEQYF.

This sequence joins TRBV29-1 and TRBJ1-2; no clear D gene. V was shortened by 1 base and J by 8 bases, with 17 bases between the two germline ends. This CDR3 is 14 amino acids long. CDR1 is SQVTM and CDR2 is ANQGSEA in the germline V gene. The CDR3 spells CSVEASSQVGGYTF. The CDR3 nucleotides are TGCAGCGTTGAAGCCTCATCTCAGGTCGGAGGCTACACCTTC.

J is TRBJ2-7 and V is TRBV29-1; possible D gene TRBD2, 6 bases. CDR1 is SQVTM and CDR2 is ANQGSEA in the germline V gene. The CDR3 has 13 amino acids. Between the trimmed V and J ends, which lost 6 bases and 3 bases, there was a span of 15 bases. CDR3 sequence: CSVPGVGGYEQYF. CDR3 coding DNA: TGCAGCGTCCCGGGAGTGGGTGGCTACGAGCAGTACTTC.

The chain is built from TRBV6-6 and TRBJ1-6; D is possibly TRBD1 (5 bases). The V end was cut by 6 bases, the J end by 0 bases, with 12 bases between. Germline loops: CDR1 MNHNY, CDR2 SVGAGI (reference sequence). This CDR3 is built from 16 residues. In DNA, the CDR3 is TGTGCCAGCAGCCCCGCCGGGGGCTCCTATAATTCACCCCTCCACTTT. The encoded protein is CASSPAGGSYNSPLHF.

Only a few counts were recorded for this clone. CDR3 sequence reads: CASGPGQNTEAFF. In DNA form, the CDR3 reads TGTGCCAGCGGGCCGGGACAGAACACTGAAGCTTTCTTT. The J gene is TRBJ1-1, the V gene TRBV27; D perhaps matches TRBD1 (6 bases). The CDR3 loop spans 13 amino acids. Germline V gene data show CDR1 as MNHEY and CDR2 as SMNVEV (reference sequence). Deletions cut 8 bases from V and 1 base from J, with 11 bases between.

The chain uses TRBV9 and TRBJ1-6; tentative D call: TRBD1 (5 bases). CDR3 size: 13 residues. Trimming removed 3 bases from V and 10 bases from J, with 11 bases in between. Germline CDR1 and CDR2: SGDLS and YYNGEE. In DNA, the CDR3 is TGTGCCAGCAGCGACCAGGGAATATCACCCCTCCACTTT. It yields the protein CASSDQGISPLHF. The entire variable domain, with the rest obtained from reference TRBV9 and TRBJ1-6, is as follows: DSGVTQTPKHLITATGQRVTLRCSPRSGDLSVYWYQQSLDQGLQFLIQYYNGEERAKGNILERFSAQQFPDLHSELNLSSLELGDSALYFCASSDQGISPLHFGNGTRLTVT.

This chain links TRBV18 with TRBJ1-5; D unresolved. The CDR3 consists of 14 residues. Germline V lookup: CDR1 KGHSH, CDR2 LQKENI. V lost 0 bases, J lost 2 bases, and 5 bases lay in between. The CDR3 bases are TGTGCCAGCTCACCACCGCCAGGCAATCAGCCCCAGCATTTT. It codes for CASSPPPGNQPQHF.

The chain couples TRBV10-1 to TRBJ1-4, with 7 bases matching TRBD1. CDR1 is WNHNN, CDR2 SYGVQD, per germline (reference sequence). V dropped 6 bases and J dropped 6; count of bases not matched to a gene: 4. The CDR3 consists of 13 residues. The CDR3 sequence: CASSRGIYEKLFF. For the CDR3, the DNA is TGCGCCAGCAGCAGGGGGATTTATGAAAAACTGTTTTTT.

V gene TRBV9 combines with J gene TRBJ1-2; no firm D call. V was pared by 6 bases and J by 4 bases, with 16 bases between. The CDR3 consists of 14 residues. In germline, CDR1 is SGDLS, CDR2 YYNGEE. The CDR3 region is CASTRGSDPYGYTF. The CDR3 DNA sequence: TGTGCCAGCACCCGAGGGTCGGACCCCTATGGCTACACCTTC.

The chain links TRBV11-2 to TRBJ1-1; a possible D gene is TRBD1 (5 bases). Per germline, CDR1 SGHAT and CDR2 FQNNGV. The CDR3 is 13 amino acids. Trimming stripped 4 bases from V and 8 bases from J, with 14 bases between. CDR3 nucleotide sequence: TGTGCCAGCAGCTCCCCACAGGATACAGAAGCTTTCTTT. It yields the protein CASSSPQDTEAFF.

The V and J genes are TRBV28 and TRBJ2-5, with 7 bases that match TRBD2. Losses at the gene ends were 3 bases for V and 7 bases for J; bases not matched to a gene: 11. The CDR3 runs 15 residues. Germline assignment: CDR1 MDHEN and CDR2 SYDVKM. The CDR3 spells CASSFNGGTSVTQYF. The CDR3 region has the DNA TGTGCCAGCAGTTTTAACGGGGGGACGAGCGTGACCCAGTACTTC.

This chain links TRBV13 with TRBJ2-2, with 8 bases identical to TRBD1. The CDR3 sequence is 14 residues long. CDR1 is PRHDT and CDR2 is FYEKMQ in the germline V gene (reference sequence). J lost 4 bases, V lost 6 bases, and 4 bases had no gene match. The CDR3 bases are TGTGCCAGCAGTTACAGGGGGGTCACCGGGGAGCTGTTTTTT. It is translated as CASSYRGVTGELFF.